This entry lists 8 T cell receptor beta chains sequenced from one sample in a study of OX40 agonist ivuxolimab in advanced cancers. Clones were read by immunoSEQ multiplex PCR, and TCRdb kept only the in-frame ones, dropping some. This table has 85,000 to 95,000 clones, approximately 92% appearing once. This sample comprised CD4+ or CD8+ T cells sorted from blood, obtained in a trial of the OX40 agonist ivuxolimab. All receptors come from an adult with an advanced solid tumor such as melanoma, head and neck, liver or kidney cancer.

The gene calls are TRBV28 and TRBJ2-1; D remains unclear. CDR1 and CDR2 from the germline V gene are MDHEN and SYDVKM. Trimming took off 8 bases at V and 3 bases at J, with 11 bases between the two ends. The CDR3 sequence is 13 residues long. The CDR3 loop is CASETVLYNEQFF. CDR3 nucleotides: TGTGCCAGCGAAACGGTTCTCTACAATGAGCAGTTCTTC.

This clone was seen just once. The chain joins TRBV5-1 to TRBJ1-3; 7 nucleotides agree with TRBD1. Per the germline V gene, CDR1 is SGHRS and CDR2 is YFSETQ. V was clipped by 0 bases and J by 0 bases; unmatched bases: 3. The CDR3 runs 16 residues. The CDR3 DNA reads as TGCGCCAGCAGCTTGGGGGACAGACACTCTGGAAACACCATATATTTT. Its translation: CASSLGDRHSGNTIYF.

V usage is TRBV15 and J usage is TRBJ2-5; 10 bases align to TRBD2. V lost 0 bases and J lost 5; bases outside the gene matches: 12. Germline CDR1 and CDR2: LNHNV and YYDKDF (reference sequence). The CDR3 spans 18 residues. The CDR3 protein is CATSREVTSGGARETQYF. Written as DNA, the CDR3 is TGTGCCACCAGCAGAGAGGTGACCAGCGGGGGGGCCAGGGAGACCCAGTACTTC.

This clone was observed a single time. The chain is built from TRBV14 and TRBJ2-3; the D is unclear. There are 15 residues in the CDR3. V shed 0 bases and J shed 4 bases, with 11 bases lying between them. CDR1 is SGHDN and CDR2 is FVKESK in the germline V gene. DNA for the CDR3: TGTGCCAGCAGCCAAGATCCCGCGTTAGCAGATACGCAGTATTTT. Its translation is CASSQDPALADTQYF.

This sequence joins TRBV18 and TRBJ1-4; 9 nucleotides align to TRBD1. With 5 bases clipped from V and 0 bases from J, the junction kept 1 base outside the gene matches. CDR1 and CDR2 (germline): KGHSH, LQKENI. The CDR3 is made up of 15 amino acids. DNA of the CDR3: TGTGCCAGCTCAAACAGGGGGCCAACTAATGAAAAACTGTTTTTT. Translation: CASSNRGPTNEKLFF.

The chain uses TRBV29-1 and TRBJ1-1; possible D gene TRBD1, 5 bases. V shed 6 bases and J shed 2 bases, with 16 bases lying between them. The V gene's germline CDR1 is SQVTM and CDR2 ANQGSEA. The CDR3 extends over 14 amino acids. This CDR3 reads CSVHNPGHNTEAFF. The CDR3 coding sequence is TGCAGCGTACACAACCCCGGACACAACACTGAAGCTTTCTTT.

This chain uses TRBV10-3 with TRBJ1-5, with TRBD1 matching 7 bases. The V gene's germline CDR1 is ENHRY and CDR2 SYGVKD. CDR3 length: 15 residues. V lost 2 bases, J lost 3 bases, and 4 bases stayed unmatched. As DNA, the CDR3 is TGTGCCATCAGTGAGGAACAGGGGTCCAATCAGCCCCAGCATTTT. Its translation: CAISEEQGSNQPQHF.

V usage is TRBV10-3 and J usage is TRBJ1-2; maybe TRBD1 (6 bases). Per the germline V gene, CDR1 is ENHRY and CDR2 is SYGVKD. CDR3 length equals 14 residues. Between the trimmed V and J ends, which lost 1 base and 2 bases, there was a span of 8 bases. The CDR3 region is CAISEYGQNYGYTF. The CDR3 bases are TGTGCCATCAGTGAGTATGGACAGAACTATGGCTACACCTTC.